This T cell receptor beta chain was captured by sequencing in a study of T cell repertoires in cytomegalovirus infection. As for the study in general: Public TCR beta signatures were indicative of both CMV infection and a matching HLA type.

TCRdb redid the calling of the reads with MiXCR, one entry per CDR3 protein. The sample holds about 250,000 distinct CDR3 sequences, 9% to 15% seen once. Germline assignment: CDR1 SGHKS and CDR2 YYEKEE (reference sequence). Trimming left V 1 base short and J 5 bases short, with 15 bases between. The CDR3 covers 15 residues. This clonotype was seen more than once but under ten times. What it recognizes is unknown. Findings and caveats of the study: Across the ex vivo response, the dominant clonotypes were HLA-C-restricted CMV-specific TCR beta clonotypes. Public TCR beta family frequency separated CMV-and-HLA carriers, including in an independent cohort.

This clonotype originated in a human donor in good health (CMV status not recorded). Some clones in this sample may be carry-over from other donors' samples. Material: PBMCs. The rearrangement links TRBV5-5 to TRBJ1-1; D is possibly TRBD1 (6 bases). The CDR3 region is CASSLRGRGLTEAFF. CDR3 DNA: TGTGCCAGCAGCTTGCGGGGGCGGGGGCTGACTGAAGCTTTCTTT.